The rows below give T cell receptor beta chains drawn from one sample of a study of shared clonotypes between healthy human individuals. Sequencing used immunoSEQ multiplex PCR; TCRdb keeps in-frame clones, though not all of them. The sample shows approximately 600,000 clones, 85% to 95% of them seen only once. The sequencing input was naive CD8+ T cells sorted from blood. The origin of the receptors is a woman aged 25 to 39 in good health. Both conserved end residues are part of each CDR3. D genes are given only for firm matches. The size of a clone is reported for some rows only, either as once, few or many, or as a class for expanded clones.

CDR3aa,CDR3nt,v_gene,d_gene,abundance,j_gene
CAWSAGQGTDTQYF,TGTGCCTGGAGTGCGGGACAGGGCACAGATACGCAGTATTTT,TRBV30,TRBD1,NA,TRBJ2-3
CASRILDEQYF,TGTGCCAGCAGGATACTAGACGAGCAGTACTTC,TRBV7-9,NA,NA,TRBJ2-7
CASSLGVTEAFF,TGTGCCAGCAGCCTAGGGGTGACTGAAGCTTTCTTT,TRBV5-4,NA,NA,TRBJ1-1
CATLGTGGYGYTF,TGTGCCACCCTAGGGACAGGGGGATATGGCTACACCTTC,TRBV6-1,TRBD1,NA,TRBJ1-2
CASSPSDWLNTGELFF,TGTGCCAGCAGTCCCTCGGACTGGCTGAACACCGGGGAGCTGTTTTTT,TRBV28,NA,NA,TRBJ2-2
CASSHSGIKRYNEQFF,TGTGCCAGCAGTCACTCCGGGATAAAAAGATACAATGAGCAGTTCTTC,TRBV28,NA,NA,TRBJ2-1
CASSTTGEDWSYEQYF,TGTGCCAGTAGCACGACAGGGGAGGATTGGTCCTACGAGCAGTACTTC,TRBV19,TRBD1,NA,TRBJ2-7
CASSLRGTSGRRVITGELFF,TGTGCCAGCAGTTTAAGGGGGACTAGCGGGAGGAGAGTTATCACCGGGGAGCTGTTTTTT,TRBV27,TRBD2,NA,TRBJ2-2
CASSLSGGHGETQYF,TGTGCCAGCAGCTTAAGTGGGGGTCATGGAGAGACCCAGTACTTC,TRBV11-3,NA,NA,TRBJ2-5
CASSLVGARDDYGYTF,TGTGCCAGCAGTCTAGTAGGGGCTCGGGATGACTATGGCTACACCTTC,TRBV2,NA,NA,TRBJ1-2
CASSRDGTYEQYF,TGTGCCAGCAGCCGGGACGGAACCTACGAGCAGTACTTC,TRBV7-9,NA,NA,TRBJ2-7
CASIRLGTGGLTSQETQYF,TGTGCCAGCATCCGACTCGGGACAGGGGGCCTTACCTCTCAAGAGACCCAGTACTTC,TRBV7-8,TRBD1,NA,TRBJ2-5
CSVTWTGSGANVLTF,TGCAGCGTTACATGGACAGGCTCTGGGGCCAACGTCCTGACTTTC,TRBV29-1,TRBD1,NA,TRBJ2-6
CASSDPKTEAFF,TGTGCCAGCAGTGACCCGAAGACTGAAGCTTTCTTT,TRBV25-1,NA,NA,TRBJ1-1
CASSRNGGNEQFF,TGTGCCAGCAGCCGAAACGGGGGCAATGAGCAGTTCTTC,TRBV11-1,NA,once,TRBJ2-1
CASSSPSEGREVEEQFF,TGTGCCAGCAGTTCCCCATCCGAGGGGCGGGAGGTTGAGGAGCAGTTCTTC,TRBV28,TRBD2,NA,TRBJ2-1
CASSSSTLRDSQETQYF,TGTGCCAGCAGTTCCTCTACCCTCCGGGACTCACAAGAGACCCAGTACTTC,TRBV28,NA,NA,TRBJ2-5
CASSIWGGGNQPQHF,TGTGCCAGTAGTATTTGGGGCGGGGGGAATCAGCCCCAGCATTTT,TRBV19,NA,NA,TRBJ1-5
CSVEASWAPYEQYF,TGCAGCGTTGAGGCCAGTTGGGCCCCCTACGAGCAGTACTTC,TRBV29-1,NA,NA,TRBJ2-7
CAISESSGRFEQYF,TGTGCCATCAGTGAGTCCAGCGGGAGGTTCGAGCAGTACTTC,TRBV10-3,TRBD2,NA,TRBJ2-7
CASSLFRFYEQYF,TGTGCCAGCAGCTTATTTCGCTTCTACGAGCAGTACTTC,TRBV7-9,NA,NA,TRBJ2-7
CASSLAGSGSFVGYTF,TGTGCCAGCAGCTTGGCGGGATCAGGGAGTTTTGTGGGCTACACCTTC,TRBV5-4,NA,NA,TRBJ1-2
CASSFPETPGVVTNEQFF,TGTGCCAGCAGCTTCCCCGAAACACCTGGGGTAGTAACCAATGAGCAGTTCTTC,TRBV7-2,NA,NA,TRBJ2-1
CASSVDSTYEQYF,TGCGCCAGCAGCGTGGACTCCACCTACGAGCAGTACTTC,TRBV10-2,NA,NA,TRBJ2-7
CAWRIDGQNTEAFF,TGTGCCTGGAGGATAGACGGGCAGAACACTGAAGCTTTCTTT,TRBV30,NA,NA,TRBJ1-1
CASSFLQGTTGELFF,TGCGCCAGCAGCTTCTTACAGGGGACTACCGGGGAGCTGTTTTTT,TRBV5-1,NA,NA,TRBJ2-2
CATRPKADTTQYF,TGTGCCACCCGCCCTAAGGCGGACACTACGCAGTATTTT,TRBV15,NA,NA,TRBJ2-3
CASSETTGTRADYEQYF,TGCGCCAGCAGTGAGACCACCGGGACAAGGGCCGACTACGAGCAGTACTTC,TRBV10-1,NA,NA,TRBJ2-7
CASSQDEAEGYEQYF,TGCGCCAGCAGCCAAGATGAGGCAGAGGGTTACGAGCAGTACTTC,TRBV4-1,NA,NA,TRBJ2-7
CASSVSSGKTLQGPQHF,TGTGCCAGCAGCGTCAGTAGCGGGAAGACACTCCAGGGGCCCCAGCATTTT,TRBV9,NA,NA,TRBJ1-5
CASSQQGIGYGYTF,TGCGCCAGCAGCCAACAGGGGATTGGGTATGGCTACACCTTC,TRBV4-1,NA,NA,TRBJ1-2
CASSPRGIGSTDTQYF,TGTGCCAGCAGCCCACGGGGGATAGGCAGCACAGATACGCAGTATTTT,TRBV5-4,NA,once,TRBJ2-3
CAWSAGFQETQYF,TGTGCCTGGAGTGCCGGCTTCCAAGAGACCCAGTACTTC,TRBV30,NA,NA,TRBJ2-5
CASSIAGGGDYEQYF,TGCGCCAGCAGCATAGCGGGAGGGGGAGACTACGAGCAGTACTTC,TRBV5-1,TRBD2,NA,TRBJ2-7
CASNPGLAKNIQYF,TGTGCCAGCAATCCGGGCTTGGCCAAAAACATTCAGTACTTC,TRBV2,NA,NA,TRBJ2-4
CASSLGVAVNSPLHF,TGTGCCAGCAGCTTAGGTGTGGCAGTTAATTCACCCCTCCACTTT,TRBV7-9,NA,NA,TRBJ1-6
CASSIAWGRSNQPQHF,TGTGCCAGTAGTATAGCCTGGGGACGTAGCAATCAGCCCCAGCATTTT,TRBV19,NA,once,TRBJ1-5
CASSFGVPASSYEQYF,TGTGCCAGCAGTTTCGGGGTCCCGGCGAGCTCCTACGAGCAGTACTTC,TRBV28,NA,NA,TRBJ2-7
CATSREEGSSAQHF,TGTGCCACCAGCAGAGAAGAAGGGAGTAGTGCCCAGCATTTT,TRBV15,NA,NA,TRBJ1-5
CASSRGLDEAFF,TGTGCCAGCAGTCGCGGACTGGATGAAGCTTTCTTT,TRBV7-6,NA,NA,TRBJ1-1
CASSLSSRDYGYTF,TGTGCCAGCAGTTTATCTAGCAGAGACTATGGCTACACCTTC,TRBV27,NA,NA,TRBJ1-2
CASSQEDKEVDNEQFF,TGCGCCAGCAGCCAGGAAGACAAAGAGGTCGACAATGAGCAGTTCTTC,TRBV4-1,NA,once,TRBJ2-1
CASSLTGSEQFF,TGTGCCAGCAGCTTGACTGGTAGTGAGCAGTTCTTC,TRBV11-2,NA,NA,TRBJ2-1
CASSLETPPRYEQYF,TGTGCCAGCAGCTTAGAGACACCCCCCCGCTACGAGCAGTACTTC,TRBV7-8,NA,NA,TRBJ2-7
CASSQHPGGIPRPNTGELFF,TGTGCCAGCAGCCAACACCCTGGGGGTATCCCTCGGCCGAACACCGGGGAGCTGTTTTTT,TRBV4-2,NA,once,TRBJ2-2
CASSGTTLADQSYEQYF,TGTGCCAGCAGCGGTACTACGCTAGCGGACCAATCCTACGAGCAGTACTTC,TRBV7-9,TRBD2,NA,TRBJ2-7
CASSPIRGQATQYF,TGTGCCAGCAGTCCTATTAGAGGGCAGGCTACGCAGTATTTT,TRBV27,NA,NA,TRBJ2-3
CASTTSGLRSPLHF,TGTGCCAGCACCACCTCGGGGCTACGGTCACCCCTCCACTTT,TRBV27,NA,NA,TRBJ1-6
CASSAGKGGNQPQHF,TGTGCCAGTAGTGCGGGGAAGGGTGGCAATCAGCCCCAGCATTTT,TRBV19,NA,NA,TRBJ1-5
CASHLGGLSYEQYF,TGTGCCAGCCACCTAGGGGGTTTATCCTACGAGCAGTACTTC,TRBV2,NA,NA,TRBJ2-7
CASSFAGEGYEQYF,TGTGCCAGCAGTTTCGCGGGAGAGGGCTACGAGCAGTACTTC,TRBV28,TRBD2,NA,TRBJ2-7
CASSPSDRSYEQYF,TGTGCCAGCTCACCATCGGACAGGTCCTACGAGCAGTACTTC,TRBV18,TRBD1,NA,TRBJ2-7
CASSLEGPGGYEQYF,TGTGCCAGCAGCTTGGAAGGACCGGGCGGCTACGAGCAGTACTTC,TRBV5-4,NA,NA,TRBJ2-7
CASSSYSGREQYF,TGTGCCAGCAGCTCATACTCCGGACGGGAGCAGTACTTC,TRBV11-3,NA,NA,TRBJ2-7
CASSLTPSGANVLTF,TGTGCCAGCAGTTTAACTCCTTCTGGGGCCAACGTCCTGACTTTC,TRBV27,NA,NA,TRBJ2-6
CASSIDGGLKTQYF,TGTGCCAGTAGTATAGATGGGGGGCTAAAGACCCAGTACTTC,TRBV19,NA,NA,TRBJ2-5
CASSLDPGTHLNEQFF,TGTGCCAGCAGCTTGGATCCAGGGACACACCTCAATGAGCAGTTCTTC,TRBV5-4,NA,NA,TRBJ2-1
CASSLYQGVEEKLFF,TGTGCCAGCAGTTTATATCAGGGGGTTGAGGAAAAACTGTTTTTT,TRBV28,TRBD1,NA,TRBJ1-4
CASSDLNTEAFF,TGTGCCAGCAGCGACCTGAACACTGAAGCTTTCTTT,TRBV11-2,NA,NA,TRBJ1-1